This is a list of T cell receptor beta chains from one sample in a study of blood T cell repertoires in COVID-19. Sequencing used immunoSEQ multiplex PCR; TCRdb keeps in-frame clones, though not all of them. This sample has fewer than 500,000 clones, with around nine tenths found just once. Material for sequencing was PBMCs or T cells enriched from blood (not recorded which). These receptors were obtained from a woman aged 18-29 years with acute COVID-19. CDR3s include the opening cysteine and the closing phenylalanine or tryptophan. The D gene is left open where the match is weak. Clone size is given for some rows only: seen once, a few or many times, or a class if the clone is expanded.

v_gene	j_gene	d_gene	abundance	CDR3nt	CDR3aa
TRBV12-5	TRBJ2-1	TRBD1	-	TGTGCTAGTGGGCCGACAGGGGTCAATGAGCAGTTCTTC	CASGPTGVNEQFF
TRBV28	TRBJ2-7	TRBD1	-	TGTGCCAGCAGGGGGACAGTGACCTACGAGCAGTACTTC	CASRGTVTYEQYF
TRBV10-1	TRBJ2-1	TRBD2	-	TGCGCCAGCAGTCATCGGGGGGGCTGGAATGAGCAGTTCTTC	CASSHRGGWNEQFF
TRBV18	TRBJ1-4	TRBD1	-	TGTGCCAGCTCACCAACGACGGACAGGCTTAATGAAAAACTGTTTTTT	CASSPTTDRLNEKLFF
TRBV15	TRBJ1-2	-	-	TGTGCCACCAGCAGAGATTTGAACGGTTTCTTAAGTGGCTACACCTTC	CATSRDLNGFLSGYTF
TRBV13	TRBJ2-7	-	-	TGTGCCAGCAGCTTATCTTCGGGACATAACTACGAGCAGTACTTC	CASSLSSGHNYEQYF
TRBV24-1	TRBJ2-5	TRBD2	-	TGTGCCACCAGTGACCGACTAGCGGGAGGTTTAGAGACCCAGTACTTC	CATSDRLAGGLETQYF
TRBV14	TRBJ1-6	-	-	TGTGCCAGCAGCCAGGGATCGGGGGGATCCTATAATTCACCCCTCCACTTT	CASSQGSGGSYNSPLHF
TRBV19	TRBJ1-2	-	-	TGTGCCACCCTCGGGTACCGGGGGAACTATGGCTACACCTTC	CATLGYRGNYGYTF
TRBV19	TRBJ1-2	TRBD1	few	TGTGCCAGTAGGGACAGGAACTATGGCTACACCTTC	CASRDRNYGYTF
TRBV30	TRBJ1-1	TRBD1	-	TGTGCCTGGAGTAAGGCCGGGACAGTGAACACTGAAGCTTTCTTT	CAWSKAGTVNTEAFF
TRBV5-3	TRBJ1-6	TRBD1	-	TGTGCCAGAAGCTCTAGGACAGGCTGTAATTCACCCCTCCACTTT	CARSSRTGCNSPLHF
TRBV10-3	TRBJ2-1	TRBD2	-	TGTGCCATCAGTGGGGGACTAAGCGGCTACAATGAGCAGTTCTTC	CAISGGLSGYNEQFF
TRBV14	TRBJ2-7	TRBD1	-	TGTGCCAGCAGCCAGACAGCCGGGACAGGGAGGTACGAGCAGTACTTC	CASSQTAGTGRYEQYF
TRBV15	TRBJ2-5	-	-	TGTGCCACCAGCAGAGATAAGGGGATGGAGACCCAGTACTTC	CATSRDKGMETQYF
TRBV5-4	TRBJ2-4	-	-	TGTGCCAGCAGTGGGCAGGGGTTTGAGATTCAGTACTTC	CASSGQGFEIQYF
TRBV29-1	TRBJ2-1	-	-	TGCAGCGTTGGATGGTCTATCTACAATGAGCAGTTCTTC	CSVGWSIYNEQFF
TRBV7-9	TRBJ1-2	TRBD1	-	TGTGCCAGCAGCCAGAGGGACAGTCTACAGGGCTACACCTTC	CASSQRDSLQGYTF
TRBV29-1	TRBJ2-7	-	-	TGCAGCTTGGACACCGACTACGAGCAGTACTTC	CSLDTDYEQYF
TRBV7-9	TRBJ2-7	-	once	TGTGCCAGCAGCCGGTTGGACAGAACCTACGAGCAGTACTTC	CASSRLDRTYEQYF
TRBV11-2	TRBJ1-1	-	-	TGTGCCAGCAGCTTGAACTTGAACACTGAAGCTTTCTTT	CASSLNLNTEAFF
TRBV2	TRBJ1-5	-	-	TGTGCCAGCAGTGCGTTACAAAATAGCAATCAGCCCCAGCATTTT	CASSALQNSNQPQHF
TRBV5-1	TRBJ2-7	TRBD2	-	TGCGCCAGCAGCTTGGATAGTCTAGCGGGAAGGTACGAGCAGTACTTC	CASSLDSLAGRYEQYF
TRBV6-5	TRBJ1-5	-	-	TGTGCCAGCAGTTACTCGGCTGGTCAGCCCCAGCATTTT	CASSYSAGQPQHF
TRBV28	TRBJ1-6	-	-	TGTGCCAGCAGTTTACGACAGGCCTATAATTCACCCCTCCACTTT	CASSLRQAYNSPLHF
TRBV25-1	TRBJ1-6	-	-	TGTGCCAGCAGTGAATTTGGCTTTAATTCACCCCTCCACTTT	CASSEFGFNSPLHF
TRBV4-1	TRBJ1-1	TRBD1	-	TGCGCCAGCAGCCAAGCCACAGGGGTGAACACTGAAGCTTTCTTT	CASSQATGVNTEAFF
TRBV28	TRBJ2-1	TRBD2	-	TGTGCCAGCAGTTCCGGGACTAGCGGGAGCTACAATGAGCAGTTCTTC	CASSSGTSGSYNEQFF
TRBV6-5	TRBJ1-4	TRBD1	-	TGTGCCACCACGGACAGGGGGCGTGAAAAACTGTTTTTT	CATTDRGREKLFF
TRBV5-1	TRBJ2-7	TRBD1	-	TGCGCCAGCACCCTAAGGACAGGGGGCCGATACGAGCAGTACTTC	CASTLRTGGRYEQYF
TRBV30	TRBJ1-4	-	-	TGTGCCTGGAGCGGTGAAAAACTGTTTTTT	CAWSGEKLFF
TRBV5-4	TRBJ2-7	-	-	TGTGCCAGCAGCAGAGGCAGGGAGGGGGGCGAGCAGTACTTC	CASSRGREGGEQYF
TRBV27	TRBJ2-1	TRBD2	-	TGTGCCAGCAGTCCGCAGACTAGCGGGAACTACAATGAGCAGTTCTTC	CASSPQTSGNYNEQFF
TRBV10-3	TRBJ1-1	-	-	TGTGCCATCAGTGCGACAGTGAACACTGAAGCTTTCTTT	CAISATVNTEAFF
TRBV7-9	TRBJ2-7	-	-	TGTGCCAGCAGCTTAGGCGGGACGGTCTTCGACGAGCAGTACTTC	CASSLGGTVFDEQYF
TRBV7-9	TRBJ1-2	TRBD1	once	TGTGCCAGCAGCTGGCGACAGGGGTACGACTATGGCTACACCTTC	CASSWRQGYDYGYTF
TRBV4-3	TRBJ2-7	-	-	TGCGCCAGCAGCCCCCAACCGACGGGAGCTCCCTACGAGCAGTACTTC	CASSPQPTGAPYEQYF
TRBV5-5	TRBJ1-2	TRBD1	-	TGTGCCAGCAGCAATGACAGGGCCTCTGGCTACACCTTC	CASSNDRASGYTF
TRBV3-1/TRBV3-2	TRBJ2-2	TRBD2	few	TGTGCCAGCAGCCAAGGACTAGCGGGGCACACCGGGGAGCTGTTTTTT	CASSQGLAGHTGELFF
TRBV6-4	TRBJ2-1	TRBD2	once	TGTGCCACCAAAAGGGAGGCGGCTAGCGGGTACAATGAGCAGTTCTTC	CATKREAASGYNEQFF
TRBV28	TRBJ1-5	TRBD1	-	TGTGCCAGCAGTTTAAACACCGGGACAGGGGTCCCCCAGCATTTT	CASSLNTGTGVPQHF
TRBV7-9	TRBJ2-5	TRBD1	-	TGTGCCAGCAGCTCACAGGGGATCGAGACCCAGTACTTC	CASSSQGIETQYF
TRBV9	TRBJ2-2	-	-	TGTGCCAGCAGCGTAGAACACGCGAACACCGGGGAGCTGTTTTTT	CASSVEHANTGELFF
TRBV28	TRBJ2-3	-	-	TGTGCCAGCAGGTACAGGGTCTCTAGCACAGATACGCAGTATTTT	CASRYRVSSTDTQYF
TRBV28	TRBJ1-1	TRBD1	-	TGTGCCAGCAGTTTAGGATCGGGACAGGGGTCTGAAGCTTTCTTT	CASSLGSGQGSEAFF
TRBV9	TRBJ2-2	TRBD2	-	TGTGCCAGCAGCGCCCCAGCGGGAGTATCCCCCGGGGAGCTGTTTTTT	CASSAPAGVSPGELFF
TRBV7-2	TRBJ2-1	TRBD2	-	TGTGCCAGCAGCTTACCTGGGACTAGCGCTATCAATGAGCAGTTCTTC	CASSLPGTSAINEQFF
TRBV10-3	TRBJ1-6	-	once	TGTGCCATCAGTGATAACACCTCAAGAGGTAATTCACCCCTCCACTTT	CAISDNTSRGNSPLHF
TRBV5-1	TRBJ2-7	TRBD1	-	TGCGCCAGCAGCCCTGGGACAGGGGTCATTTACGAGCAGTACTTC	CASSPGTGVIYEQYF
TRBV12-3/TRBV12-4	TRBJ1-1	-	once	TGTGCCAGCAGTTTTGTGAGGAACACTGAAGCTTTCTTT	CASSFVRNTEAFF
TRBV7-9	TRBJ1-3	-	-	TGTGCCAGCAGCTCTTACCAGGCAGCCTCTGGAAACACCATATATTTT	CASSSYQAASGNTIYF
TRBV20-1	TRBJ2-5	-	-	TGCAGTGCTAGTTTGGGCCTGGAGACCCAGTACTTC	CSASLGLETQYF